This T cell receptor beta chain was identified in a study of regulatory T cells in long-lasting Graves disease. Overall study: Patients met the persistent Graves' disease definition after over 5 years of antithyroid drugs with positive TSH receptor antibodies.

This clonotype came up a few times. Its antigen is not identified. The time point here: persistent/refractory GD, antithyroid drugs over 5 years with positive TRAb. PBMC-extracted RNA yielded the TCR library. CDR3 length: 11 amino acids. With 2 bases removed from V and 5 bases from J, the gap between germline ends came to 4 bases. CDR1 SEHNR and CDR2 FQNEAQ come from the germline V gene (reference sequence). Notes on the study in general: Repertoires from persistent disease leaned toward TRBV28, TRBJ1-2 and TRBJ2-5. Persistent Graves' patients showed less TCR diversity than newly diagnosed ones.

To make TCR beta libraries, researchers used iRepertoire HTBI primers and Arm-PCR of CDR3 regions. TCRdb re-called the multiplex PCR reads through MiXCR, storing one row per CDR3 protein. The repertoire includes roughly 450,000 distinct CDR3 sequences, less than 25% of them detected once, and 6.5% to 8% sits in the top ten. This clonotype was obtained from a female donor with Graves disease. Sample: peripheral blood mononuclear cells (PBMCs), taken when the disease was refractory, from a patient treated with antithyroid drugs. The genes are TRBV7-9 and TRBJ2-7; D not resolved. The CDR3 nucleotides are TGTGCCAGCAGCTTAAAGCACGAGCAGTACTTC. Translating gives CASSLKHEQYF.